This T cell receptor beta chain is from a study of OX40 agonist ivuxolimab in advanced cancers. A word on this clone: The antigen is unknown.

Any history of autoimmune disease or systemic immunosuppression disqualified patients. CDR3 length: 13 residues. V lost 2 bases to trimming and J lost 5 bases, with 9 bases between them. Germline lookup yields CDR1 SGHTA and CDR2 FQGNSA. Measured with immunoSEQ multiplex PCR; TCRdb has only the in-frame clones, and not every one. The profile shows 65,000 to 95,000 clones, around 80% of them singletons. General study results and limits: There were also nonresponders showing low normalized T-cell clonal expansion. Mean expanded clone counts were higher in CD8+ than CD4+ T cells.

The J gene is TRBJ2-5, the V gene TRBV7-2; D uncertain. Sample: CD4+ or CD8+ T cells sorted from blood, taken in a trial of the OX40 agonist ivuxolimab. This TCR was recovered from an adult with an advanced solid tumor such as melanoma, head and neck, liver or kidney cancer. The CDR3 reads CASSLPPLETQYF. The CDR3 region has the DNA TGTGCCAGCAGCTTACCTCCTCTTGAGACCCAGTACTTC. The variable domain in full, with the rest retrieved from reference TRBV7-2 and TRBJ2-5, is GAGVSQSPSNKVTEKGKDVELRCDPISGHTALYWYRQSLGQGLEFLIYFQGNSAPDKSGLPSDRFSAERTGGSVSTLTIQRTQQEDSAVYLCASSLPPLETQYFGPGTRLLVL.